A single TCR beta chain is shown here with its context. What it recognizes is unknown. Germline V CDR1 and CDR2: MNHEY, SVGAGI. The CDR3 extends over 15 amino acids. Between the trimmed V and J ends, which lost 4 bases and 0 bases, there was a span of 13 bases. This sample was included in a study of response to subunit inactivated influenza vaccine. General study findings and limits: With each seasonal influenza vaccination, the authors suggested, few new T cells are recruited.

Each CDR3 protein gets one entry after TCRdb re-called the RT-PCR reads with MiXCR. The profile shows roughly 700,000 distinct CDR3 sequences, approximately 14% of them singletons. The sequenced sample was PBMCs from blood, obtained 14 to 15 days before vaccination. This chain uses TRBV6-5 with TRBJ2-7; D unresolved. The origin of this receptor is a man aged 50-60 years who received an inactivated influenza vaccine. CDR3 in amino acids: CASSLGKSSSYEQYF. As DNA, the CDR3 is TGTGCCAGCAGTTTAGGGAAATCCTCCTCCTACGAGCAGTACTTC.